The T cell receptor beta chain under discussion was sequenced for a study of T cell repertoires in cytomegalovirus infection. Study-level background: Recently described HLA-C-restricted plus well-studied HLA-B-restricted CMV epitopes were used. From public TCR beta signatures came an indication of both CMV infection and matching HLA type. General study results and limits: Dominating the ex vivo response were TCR beta clonotypes that were CMV-specific and HLA-C-restricted.

In TCRdb, the reads were re-called with MiXCR into one record per CDR3 protein. The sample lists about 310,000 distinct CDR3 sequences; around 25% were seen once. V was shortened by 7 bases and J by 2 bases, with 11 bases between the two germline ends. Per the germline V gene, CDR1 is SNHLY and CDR2 is FYNNEI. The CDR3 extends over 13 amino acids. About this clonotype: Its antigen is not identified.

The gene calls are TRBV2 and TRBJ2-5, with unresolved D. The sequence came from a human donor in good health (CMV status not recorded). Some clones in this sample may be carry-over from other donors' samples. Sample: cultured PBMCs, taken from culture after CMV antigen stimulation. The CDR3 bases are TGTGCCAGCAATCGTGAGCCACAAGAGACCCAGTACTTC. Translated: CASNREPQETQYF.